What follows are 19 T cell receptor beta chains derived from one specimen sequenced in a study of blood T cell repertoires in COVID-19. Libraries were prepared by immunoSEQ multiplex PCR; TCRdb keeps only in-frame clonotypes and omits some of them. The repertoire includes about 130,000 clones, 90% of them detected once, and around 3.6% sits in the top ten. Input material: peripheral blood. The receptors stem from a middle-aged man with active COVID-19.

This chain joins TRBV7-9 and TRBJ2-3; 8 bases agree with TRBD2. Germline V gene sequence: CDR1 SEHNR, CDR2 FQNEAQ (reference sequence). J lost 0 bases, V lost 4 bases, and 6 bases had no gene match. The CDR3 has 16 residues. CDR3 sequence reads: CASSSRTSPSTDTQYF. CDR3 in DNA: TGTGCCAGCAGCTCAAGGACTAGCCCTAGCACAGATACGCAGTATTTT. The full variable domain, in which reference TRBV7-9 and TRBJ2-3 provide the parts outside the CDR3, is DTGVSQNPRHKITKRGQNVTFRCDPISEHNRLYWYRQTLGQGPEFLTYFQNEAQLEKSRLLSDRFSAERPKGSFSTLEIQRTEQGDSAMYLCASSSRTSPSTDTQYFGPGTRLTVL.

V and J are TRBV6-5 and TRBJ2-1, with 8 bases aligning to TRBD2. The CDR3 runs to 15 residues. Germline V lookup: CDR1 MNHEY, CDR2 SVGAGI. The trim removed 6 bases at V and 5 bases at J, leaving 9 bases unmatched. Here the CDR3 reads CASRAPRTSNNEQFF. The CDR3 coding sequence is TGTGCCAGCAGGGCACCCCGGACTAGCAACAATGAGCAGTTCTTC.

The V gene is TRBV18, the J gene TRBJ1-1; 9 bases fit TRBD1. CDR1 and CDR2 (germline): KGHSH, LQKENI. This CDR3 is built from 14 residues. The ends lost 3 bases at V and 3 bases at J; junction bases unmatched: 2. CDR3 nucleotides: TGTGCCAGCTCACCTAACAGGGGGCACACTGAAGCTTTCTTT. The encoded protein is CASSPNRGHTEAFF.

V gene TRBV12-3 or TRBV12-4 combines with J gene TRBJ1-5; D not resolved. Between the trimmed V and J ends, which lost 5 bases and 1 base, there was a span of 6 bases. The CDR3 extends over 13 amino acids. CDR3 in amino acids: CASSLSSNQPQHF. CDR3 DNA sequence: TGTGCCAGCAGTCTAAGCAGCAATCAGCCCCAGCATTTT.

V gene TRBV2 combines with J gene TRBJ2-5; D gene ambiguous. Trimming removed 8 bases at V and 5 bases at J, with 12 bases between. Germline V gives CDR1 SNHLY, CDR2 FYNNEI. The CDR3 extends over 12 amino acids. DNA for the CDR3: TGTGCCAGCGGAAGGCAGGCGGAGACCCAGTACTTC. Amino acids: CASGRQAETQYF. Full variable domain (missing parts from reference TRBV2 and TRBJ2-5): EPEVTQTPSHQVTQMGQEVILRCVPISNHLYFYWYRQILGQKVEFLVSFYNNEISEKSEIFDDQFSVERPDGSNFTLKIRSTKLEDSAMYFCASGRQAETQYFGPGTRLLVL.

The chain carries TRBV19 and TRBJ1-5; 9 nucleotides line up with TRBD1. The germline CDR1 and CDR2 sequences are LNHDA and SQIVND (reference sequence). With V trimmed by 1 base and J by 1 base, 5 bases remained unmatched. The length of the CDR3 is 17 residues. In nucleotides, the CDR3 is TGTGCCAGTAGTATAGGGAACAGGGGGCCGAGCAATCAGCCCCAGCATTTT. It encodes CASSIGNRGPSNQPQHF.

The chain employs TRBV4-2 and TRBJ2-2; D not resolved. Trimming pared 1 base from V and 8 bases from J, leaving 14 bases between. This CDR3 contains 15 residues. Germline CDR1 and CDR2: LGHNA and YNFKEQ. The CDR3: CASSQASSLPGELFF. The CDR3 region has the DNA TGTGCCAGCAGCCAAGCCTCTAGTCTGCCAGGGGAGCTGTTTTTT.

The V and J genes are TRBV30 and TRBJ1-5, with no clear D. Germline V gives CDR1 GTSNPN, CDR2 SVGIG (reference sequence). Deletions cut 7 bases from V and 2 bases from J, with 21 bases between. This CDR3 contains 16 residues. The CDR3 region is CAFTSGSSGGNQPQHF. The CDR3 DNA sequence: TGTGCCTTTACATCCGGCTCCTCTGGAGGCAATCAGCCCCAGCATTTT.

The rearrangement uses TRBV5-4 and TRBJ2-6; D gene unclear. Germline assignment: CDR1 SGHNT and CDR2 YYREEE (reference sequence). The CDR3 covers 15 residues. Trimming removed 0 bases at V and 0 bases at J, with 4 bases between. CDR3 in amino acids: CASSLGGSGANVLTF. CDR3 coding DNA: TGTGCCAGCAGCTTGGGAGGCTCTGGGGCCAACGTCCTGACTTTC.

DNA of the CDR3: TGTGCCAGCAGTGGACAGGGTCCCCACGAGCAGTACGTC. Residues: CASSGQGPHEQYV. The rearrangement joins TRBV2 to TRBJ2-7, with TRBD1 matching 7 bases. The germline V gene has CDR1 SNHLY and CDR2 FYNNEI. The J segment lost 5 bases and the V segment lost 4 bases, leaving 5 bases of the junction unmatched. CDR3 length equals 13 residues.

The rearrangement links TRBV18 to TRBJ2-1; 11 bases line up with TRBD1. The ends lost 6 bases at V and 8 bases at J; junction bases unmatched: 6. The CDR3 contains 14 residues. In germline, CDR1 is KGHSH, CDR2 LQKENI. The CDR3 loop reads CASSAGTGGDEQFF. The CDR3 DNA reads as TGTGCCAGCTCGGCCGGGACAGGGGGTGATGAGCAGTTCTTC.

The V gene is TRBV5-6, the J gene TRBJ1-2, with 10 bases fitting TRBD1. The CDR3 runs to 15 residues. Trimming removed 0 bases from V and 8 bases from J; junction bases left unmatched: 7. Germline V lookup: CDR1 SGHDT, CDR2 YYEEEE. CDR3 protein: CASSLALTGGLGYTF. CDR3 in DNA: TGTGCCAGCAGCTTGGCCTTGACAGGGGGCCTCGGCTACACCTTC.

The V and J genes are TRBV24-1 and TRBJ1-4; TRBD1 is a possible D gene (5 bases). This CDR3 region has 14 residues. Trimming left V 4 bases short and J 10 bases short, with 15 bases between. Germline V CDR1 and CDR2: KGHDR, SFDVKD. CDR3 DNA sequence: TGTGCCACCAGTGACGGGGGGTACACTGGAAAACTGTTTTTT. It specifies CATSDGGYTGKLFF.

This clone was found a few times. V is TRBV7-2 and J is TRBJ1-5, with D maybe TRBD1 (5 bases). Germline CDR1 and CDR2: SGHTA and FQGNSA. The CDR3 sequence is 15 residues long. The V and J ends lost 5 bases and 0 bases respectively, with 11 bases between them. Written as DNA, the CDR3 is TGTGCCAGCAGCCCAGGGATCTATAGCAATCAGCCCCAGCATTTT. Translation: CASSPGIYSNQPQHF.

The chain links TRBV6-5 to TRBJ1-2; possible D gene TRBD1, 5 bases. CDR3 length: 13 amino acids. V was trimmed by 0 bases and J by 7 bases, leaving 9 bases between them. CDR1 is MNHEY, CDR2 SVGAGI, per germline. CDR3 DNA: TGTGCCAGCAGTTACTCAAGGGGCAGTGGCTACACCTTC. This encodes CASSYSRGSGYTF.

The chain combines TRBV5-1 with TRBJ1-2, with 7 nucleotides matching TRBD1. V shed 0 bases and J 4 bases; nucleotides not matched to a gene: 3. The CDR3 consists of 14 residues. Looked up from germline, CDR1 is SGHRS and CDR2 is YFSETQ. CDR3 protein: CASSLDSGGYGYTF. Written as DNA, the CDR3 is TGCGCCAGCAGCTTGGACTCAGGGGGCTATGGCTACACCTTC.

The chain joins TRBV6-5 to TRBJ1-2; D possibly corresponds to TRBD1 (5 bases). The V gene lost 5 bases and the J gene lost 7 bases, with 14 bases spanning the gap. CDR1 and CDR2 (germline): MNHEY, SVGAGI. CDR3 length equals 13 residues. Here the CDR3 DNA reads TGTGCCAGCAGTCACGACAGTCTCGGTGGCTACACCTTC. It codes for CASSHDSLGGYTF.

The chain combines TRBV19 with TRBJ2-3; possible D gene TRBD1, 7 bases. Trimming pared 4 bases from V and 4 bases from J, leaving 30 bases between. The CDR3 covers 20 residues. Looked up from germline, CDR1 is LNHDA and CDR2 is SQIVND (reference sequence). CDR3 DNA: TGTGCCAGTAGTACCCCACGGCAGGGGGGCAGGGTGATCGCGTCAGATACGCAGTATTTT. It codes for CASSTPRQGGRVIASDTQYF.

Concerning this clone itself: Other DNA sequences in the same sample also yield this CDR3. This chain links TRBV6-5 with TRBJ1-1, with D perhaps matching TRBD1 (6 bases). CDR3 length equals 13 residues. Trimming removed 8 bases from V and 1 base from J, with 11 bases in between. Germline assignment: CDR1 MNHEY and CDR2 SVGAGI. The CDR3 DNA sequence: TGTGCCAGCTCGTGGGGGCAGAACACTGAAGCTTTCTTT. Translating it yields CASSWGQNTEAFF.